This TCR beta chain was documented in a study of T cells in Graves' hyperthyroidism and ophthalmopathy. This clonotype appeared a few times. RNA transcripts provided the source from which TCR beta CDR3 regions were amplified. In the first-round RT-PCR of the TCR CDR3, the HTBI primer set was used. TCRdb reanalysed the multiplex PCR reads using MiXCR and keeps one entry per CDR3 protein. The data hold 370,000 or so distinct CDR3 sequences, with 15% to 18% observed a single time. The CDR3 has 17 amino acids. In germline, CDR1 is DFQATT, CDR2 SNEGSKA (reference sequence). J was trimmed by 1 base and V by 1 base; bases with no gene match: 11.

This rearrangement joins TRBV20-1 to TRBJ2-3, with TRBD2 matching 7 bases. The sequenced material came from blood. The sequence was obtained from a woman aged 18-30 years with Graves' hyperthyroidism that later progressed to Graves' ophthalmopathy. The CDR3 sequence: CSARGWGGSSGTDTQYF. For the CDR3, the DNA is TGCAGTGCTAGAGGGTGGGGGGGATCCTCGGGCACAGATACGCAGTATTTT.